One sample yielded the 21 T cell receptor beta chains listed below, sequenced in a study of blood T cell repertoires in COVID-19 (dated by TCRdb to 2019 to 2021). The library was made by the immunoSEQ multiplex PCR assay. TCRdb re-hosts the immuneACCESS table, in-frame sequences only. Its copies lack some clones; in the studies checked, an unresolved V gene accounts for under half of them, and the cause for the rest is not known. This sample comprises about 180,000 clones, more than 85% of them detected only once. Of the sample, around 0.5% falls within the top ten clones. The material sequenced was peripheral blood. The receptors derive from a man aged 45-65 years with acute or convalescent COVID-19.

This clone appeared a single time. This sequence joins TRBV5-6 and TRBJ1-2; possible D gene TRBD1, 5 bases. Germline lookup yields CDR1 SGHDT and CDR2 YYEEEE. V was trimmed by 0 bases and J by 2 bases, leaving 14 bases between them. This CDR3 comprises 16 residues. CDR3 residues: CASSLGEGLSNYGYTF. In DNA form, the CDR3 reads TGTGCCAGCAGCTTGGGGGAGGGACTGTCCAACTATGGCTACACCTTC.

V and J are TRBV5-1 and TRBJ1-6, with unresolved D. This CDR3 is 14 amino acids long. V lost 2 bases and J 9 bases, leaving 12 bases between the germline ends. The germline gives CDR1 SGHRS, CDR2 YFSETQ. The CDR3: CASSFRRDGSPLHF. CDR3 DNA: TGCGCCAGCAGCTTTAGGAGGGATGGTTCACCCCTCCACTTT.

This chain links TRBV9 with TRBJ2-2; 9 positions match TRBD1. CDR1 is SGDLS, CDR2 YYNGEE, per germline. The CDR3 runs 15 residues. J gave up 3 bases and V 3 bases, and 3 bases lay outside the gene matches. The CDR3 DNA is TGTGCCAGCAGCGAACAGGGGGCTGACACCGGGGAGCTGTTTTTT. Protein product: CASSEQGADTGELFF.

V gene TRBV18 combines with J gene TRBJ2-7, with no clear D. V lost 5 bases and J lost 4, with 12 bases in between. Germline V gene data show CDR1 as KGHSH and CDR2 as LQKENI. CDR3 length: 13 residues. For the CDR3, the DNA is TGTGCCAGCTCAGCGTCAAATGGTTACGAGCAGTACTTC. Translating it yields CASSASNGYEQYF.

This chain links TRBV10-3 with TRBJ2-5, with D tentatively TRBD2 (5 bases). Trimming took off 4 bases at V and 2 bases at J, with 11 bases between the two ends. This CDR3 contains 14 residues. The germline CDR1 and CDR2 sequences are ENHRY and SYGVKD. CDR3: CAISAGRGQETQYF. The CDR3, as DNA: TGTGCCATCAGTGCTGGGAGAGGGCAAGAGACCCAGTACTTC.

This clone was recorded only once. This chain uses TRBV7-3 with TRBJ2-3; D possibly corresponds to TRBD1 (6 bases). V lost 2 bases, J lost 0 bases, and 9 bases lay in between. This CDR3 region has 15 residues. CDR1 is SGHTA, CDR2 FQGTGA, per germline. CDR3 region: CASSLGGQSTDTQYF. The DNA of the CDR3 is TGTGCCAGCAGCTTAGGGGGACAAAGCACAGATACGCAGTATTTT.

CDR3 in amino acids: CASSLKGKETQYF. CDR3 nucleotide sequence: TGTGCCAGCAGCTTAAAGGGGAAAGAGACCCAGTACTTC. V gene TRBV5-4 combines with J gene TRBJ2-5; D possibly corresponds to TRBD1 (5 bases). The length of the CDR3 is 13 residues. CDR1 is SGHNT and CDR2 is YYREEE in the germline V gene (reference sequence). Trimming stripped 2 bases from V and 3 bases from J, with 8 bases between.

The chain has TRBV21-1 and TRBJ1-5. TRBV21-1 is recorded as a pseudogene. The CDR3 has 16 residues. The CDR3 loop is CASSKSSEHSNQPQHF. The DNA for the CDR3 is TGTGCCAGCAGCAAATCGAGCGAGCATAGCAATCAGCCCCAGCATTTT.

This chain uses TRBV3-1 (or the pseudogene TRBV3-2) with TRBJ1-1; tentatively, D is TRBD1 (6 bases). Deletions cut 3 bases from V and 5 bases from J, with 13 bases between. Per the germline V gene, CDR1 is LGHDT and CDR2 is YNNKEL (reference sequence). This CDR3 is 14 amino acids long. As DNA, the CDR3 is TGTGCCAGCAGCCAGGCAGGGGCCAGAACTGAAGCTTTCTTT. Translating it yields CASSQAGARTEAFF.

In this sample, this clone turned up a few times. CDR3 sequence: CASSFAGDYGYTF. The CDR3 nucleotides read TGTGCCAGCAGCTTTGCAGGCGACTATGGCTACACCTTC. J is TRBJ1-2 and V is TRBV7-3; D remains unclear. Trimming stripped 3 bases from V and 3 bases from J, with 8 bases between. Germline values: CDR1 SGHTA, CDR2 FQGTGA. This CDR3 comprises 13 residues.

This chain connects TRBV11-2 to TRBJ1-4, with D possibly being TRBD1 (6 bases). This CDR3 has 17 residues. The germline V and J ends were trimmed by 5 bases and 7 bases, with 23 bases remaining between them. CDR1 is SGHAT, CDR2 FQNNGV, per germline. The CDR3: CASSHHTPGRGGEKLFF. The CDR3 coding sequence is TGTGCCAGCAGCCACCACACCCCCGGGAGGGGGGGTGAAAAACTGTTTTTT.

The CDR3 loop reads CASSVRDRATETQYF. CDR3 sequence (DNA): TGTGCCAGCTCAGTACGGGACAGGGCCACCGAGACCCAGTACTTC. V gene TRBV18 combines with J gene TRBJ2-5; 9 bases line up with TRBD1. Germline V gene data show CDR1 as KGHSH and CDR2 as LQKENI. This CDR3 comprises 15 residues. V was clipped by 5 bases and J by 5 bases; unmatched bases: 9.

The V and J genes are TRBV7-9 and TRBJ2-7; 7 bases align to TRBD1. CDR3 length equals 14 residues. The V gene's germline CDR1 is SEHNR and CDR2 FQNEAQ (reference sequence). The ends lost 5 bases at V and 5 bases at J; junction bases unmatched: 9. CDR3 in DNA: TGTGCCAGCAGCCGCTTCGACAGGGCCCACGAGCAGTACTTC. Translating it yields CASSRFDRAHEQYF.

The V call is TRBV10-1, the J call TRBJ2-7; 11 bases agree with TRBD2. CDR1 WNHNN and CDR2 SYGVQD come from the germline V gene (reference sequence). This CDR3 is 15 amino acids long. Trimming cost V 4 bases and J 3 bases; bases outside gene matches: 5. CDR3 amino acids: CASSGAGTSGYEQYF. In DNA form, the CDR3 reads TGCGCCAGCAGTGGGGCCGGGACTAGCGGCTACGAGCAGTACTTC.

The CDR3 is CASRFDRGGYTF. CDR3 bases: TGTGCCAGCAGGTTCGACAGGGGTGGCTACACCTTC. The chain uses TRBV5-8 and TRBJ1-2; 8 positions match TRBD1. Trimming at V came to 5 bases and at J to 7 bases, leaving 4 bases not matched to a gene. Germline CDR1 reads SGHTS; CDR2 reads YDEGEE. The CDR3 has 12 residues.

This chain joins TRBV24-1 and TRBJ1-2; the match to TRBD1 covers 9 bases. The CDR3 runs to 14 residues. The trim removed 4 bases at V and 8 bases at J, leaving 7 bases unmatched. Germline V gene sequence: CDR1 KGHDR, CDR2 SFDVKD. The DNA of the CDR3 is TGTGCCACCAGTGACACCTACAGGGGGCGAGGCTACACCTTC. The encoded protein is CATSDTYRGRGYTF.

This chain uses TRBV6-1 with TRBJ1-1; 10 bases agree with TRBD1. From germline, CDR1 is MNHNS and CDR2 SASEGT. V was pared by 3 bases and J by 11 bases, with 15 bases of the junction left unmatched. This CDR3 contains 16 residues. This CDR3 is CASSDPRDRGELGAFF. In nucleotides, the CDR3 is TGTGCCAGCAGTGACCCCCGGGACAGGGGCGAATTAGGGGCTTTCTTT.

The genes are TRBV9 and TRBJ1-2; 9 bases agree with TRBD1. The CDR3 totals 13 residues. Germline values: CDR1 SGDLS, CDR2 YYNGEE. Trimming cost V 3 bases and J 5 bases; bases outside gene matches: 2. CDR3 sequence (DNA): TGTGCCAGCAGCGACGGACAGGGGTATGGCTACACCTTC. Translating gives CASSDGQGYGYTF.

The J gene is TRBJ2-1, the V gene TRBV19; TRBD2 matches 8 bases. V lost 1 base, J lost 3 bases, and 5 bases stayed unmatched. The CDR3 runs to 16 residues. Germline V gene sequence: CDR1 LNHDA, CDR2 SQIVND (reference sequence). DNA of the CDR3: TGTGCCAGTAGTATAGTGCAGCGGGGGCTCTACAATGAGCAGTTCTTC. It codes for CASSIVQRGLYNEQFF.

This clone has a handful of counts. Other DNA sequences from this sample encode an identical CDR3 as well. The rearrangement uses TRBV28 and TRBJ2-1; the D is unclear. Looked up from germline, CDR1 is MDHEN and CDR2 is SYDVKM. The CDR3 consists of 11 residues. V lost 3 bases and J lost 6, with 3 bases in between. CDR3 protein: CASSFRNEQFF. Here the CDR3 DNA reads TGTGCCAGCAGTTTCCGCAATGAGCAGTTCTTC. Supplemented by reference TRBV28 and TRBJ2-1, the full variable domain reads DVKVTQSSRYLVKRTGEKVFLECVQDMDHENMFWYRQDPGLGLRLIYFSYDVKMKEKGDIPEGYSVSREKKERFSLILESASTNQTSMYLCASSFRNEQFFGPGTRLTVL.

This clone was observed a few times. This chain links TRBV10-1 with TRBJ2-7; D call uncertain. The V and J ends lost 2 bases and 2 bases respectively, with 22 bases between them. CDR1 WNHNN and CDR2 SYGVQD come from the germline V gene (reference sequence). CDR3 length: 18 residues. For the CDR3, the DNA is TGCGCCAGCAGTGAGGGGTGGGTTCGGCGGTTAAGTACCTACGAGCAGTACGTC. As protein: CASSEGWVRRLSTYEQYV.